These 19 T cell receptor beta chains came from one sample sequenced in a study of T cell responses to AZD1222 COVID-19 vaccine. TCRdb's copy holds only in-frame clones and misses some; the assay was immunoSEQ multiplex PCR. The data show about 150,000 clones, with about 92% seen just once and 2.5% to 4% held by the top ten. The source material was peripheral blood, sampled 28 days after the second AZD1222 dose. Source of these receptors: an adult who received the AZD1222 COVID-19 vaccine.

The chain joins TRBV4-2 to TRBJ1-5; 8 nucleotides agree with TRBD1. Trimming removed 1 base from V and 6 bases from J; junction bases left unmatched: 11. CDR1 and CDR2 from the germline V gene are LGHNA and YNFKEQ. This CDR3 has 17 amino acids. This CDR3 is CASSQGPLDRGGQPQHF. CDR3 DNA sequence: TGTGCCAGCAGCCAAGGCCCTCTCGACAGGGGTGGTCAGCCCCAGCATTTT.

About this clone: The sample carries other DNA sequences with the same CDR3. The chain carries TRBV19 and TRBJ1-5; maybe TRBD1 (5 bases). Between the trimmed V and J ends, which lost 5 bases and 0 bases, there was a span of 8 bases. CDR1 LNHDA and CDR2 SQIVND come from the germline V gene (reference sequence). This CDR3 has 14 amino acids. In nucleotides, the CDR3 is TGTGCCAGTAGTCCCAGGGATAGCAATCAGCCCCAGCATTTT. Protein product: CASSPRDSNQPQHF.

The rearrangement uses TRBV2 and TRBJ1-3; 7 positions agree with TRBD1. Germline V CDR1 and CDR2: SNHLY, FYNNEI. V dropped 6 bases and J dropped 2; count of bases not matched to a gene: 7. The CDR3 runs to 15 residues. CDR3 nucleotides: TGTGCCAGCAGAAACAGGGGAACGGCTGGAAACACCATATATTTT. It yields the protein CASRNRGTAGNTIYF.

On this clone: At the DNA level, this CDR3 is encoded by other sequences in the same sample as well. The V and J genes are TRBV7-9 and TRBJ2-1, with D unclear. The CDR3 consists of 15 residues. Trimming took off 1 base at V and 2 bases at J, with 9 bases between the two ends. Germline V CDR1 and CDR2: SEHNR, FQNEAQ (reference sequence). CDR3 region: CASSLGSGPYNEQFF. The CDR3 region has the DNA TGTGCCAGCAGCTTAGGCTCCGGGCCCTACAATGAGCAGTTCTTC.

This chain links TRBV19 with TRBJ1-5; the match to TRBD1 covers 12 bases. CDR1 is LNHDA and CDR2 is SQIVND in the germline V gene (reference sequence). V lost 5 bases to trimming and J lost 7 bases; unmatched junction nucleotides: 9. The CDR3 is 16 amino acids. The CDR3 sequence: CASSATGTGGSQPQHF. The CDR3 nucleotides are TGTGCCAGTAGTGCTACCGGGACAGGGGGCTCACAGCCCCAGCATTTT.

The CDR3 coding sequence is TGTGCCAGCAGGGTGACAGGGGCAGAGACCCAGTACTTC. It codes for CASRVTGAETQYF. The rearrangement joins TRBV6-5 to TRBJ2-5; 8 positions agree with TRBD1. This CDR3 spans 13 amino acids. Germline assignment: CDR1 MNHEY and CDR2 SVGAGI. V lost 6 bases to trimming and J lost 4 bases; unmatched junction nucleotides: 4.

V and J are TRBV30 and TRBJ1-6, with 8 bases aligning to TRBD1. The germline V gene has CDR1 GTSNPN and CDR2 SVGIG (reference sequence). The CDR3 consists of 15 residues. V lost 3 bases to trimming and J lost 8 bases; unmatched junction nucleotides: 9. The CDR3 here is CAWRWIGQGHSPLHF. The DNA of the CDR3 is TGTGCCTGGAGGTGGATAGGACAGGGACATTCACCCCTCCACTTT.

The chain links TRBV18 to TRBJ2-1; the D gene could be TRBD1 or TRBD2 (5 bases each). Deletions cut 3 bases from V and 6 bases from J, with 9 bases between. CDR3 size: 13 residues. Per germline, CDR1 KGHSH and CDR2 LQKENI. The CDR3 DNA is TGTGCCAGCTCACCCCTGGGGGTCAATGAGCAGTTCTTC. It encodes CASSPLGVNEQFF.

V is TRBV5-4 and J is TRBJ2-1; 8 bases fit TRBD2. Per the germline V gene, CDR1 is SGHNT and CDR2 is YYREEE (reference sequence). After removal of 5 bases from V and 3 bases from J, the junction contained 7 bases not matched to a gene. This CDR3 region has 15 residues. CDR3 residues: CASSSTSGYYNEQFF. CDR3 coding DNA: TGTGCCAGCAGTTCAACTAGCGGCTACTACAATGAGCAGTTCTTC.

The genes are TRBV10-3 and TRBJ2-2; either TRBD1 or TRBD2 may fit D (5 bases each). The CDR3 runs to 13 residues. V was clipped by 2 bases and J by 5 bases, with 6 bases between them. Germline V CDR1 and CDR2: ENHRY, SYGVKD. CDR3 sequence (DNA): TGTGCCATCAGTGAGGGGGGTACCGGGGAGCTGTTTTTT. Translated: CAISEGGTGELFF.

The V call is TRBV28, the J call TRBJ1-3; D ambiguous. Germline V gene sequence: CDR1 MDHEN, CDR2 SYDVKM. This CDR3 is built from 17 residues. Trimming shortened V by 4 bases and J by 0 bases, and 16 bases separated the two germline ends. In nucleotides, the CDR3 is TGTGCCAGCAGTTCCCCCTTTGCATACACCTCTGGAAACACCATATATTTT. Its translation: CASSSPFAYTSGNTIYF. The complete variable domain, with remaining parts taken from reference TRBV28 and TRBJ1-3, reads DVKVTQSSRYLVKRTGEKVFLECVQDMDHENMFWYRQDPGLGLRLIYFSYDVKMKEKGDIPEGYSVSREKKERFSLILESASTNQTSMYLCASSSPFAYTSGNTIYFGEGSWLTVV.

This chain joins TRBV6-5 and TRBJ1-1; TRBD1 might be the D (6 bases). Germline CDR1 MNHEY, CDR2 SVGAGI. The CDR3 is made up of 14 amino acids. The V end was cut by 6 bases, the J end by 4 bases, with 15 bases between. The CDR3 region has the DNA TGTGCCAGCAGGCCACTCGACAGGTCCACTGAAGCTTTCTTT. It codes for CASRPLDRSTEAFF.

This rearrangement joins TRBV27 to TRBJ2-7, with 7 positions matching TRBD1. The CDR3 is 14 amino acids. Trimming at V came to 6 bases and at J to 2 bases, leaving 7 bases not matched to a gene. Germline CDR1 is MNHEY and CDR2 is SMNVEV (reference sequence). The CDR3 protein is CASRPSGGTYEQYF. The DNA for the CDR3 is TGTGCCAGCAGGCCTTCAGGGGGAACCTACGAGCAGTACTTC.

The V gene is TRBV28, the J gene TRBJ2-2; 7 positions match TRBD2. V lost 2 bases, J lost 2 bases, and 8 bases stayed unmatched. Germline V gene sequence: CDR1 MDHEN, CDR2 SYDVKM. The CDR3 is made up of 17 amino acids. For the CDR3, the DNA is TGTGCCAGCAGTTTAGATTTGGCTAGCGGAAACACCGGGGAGCTGTTTTTT. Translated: CASSLDLASGNTGELFF.

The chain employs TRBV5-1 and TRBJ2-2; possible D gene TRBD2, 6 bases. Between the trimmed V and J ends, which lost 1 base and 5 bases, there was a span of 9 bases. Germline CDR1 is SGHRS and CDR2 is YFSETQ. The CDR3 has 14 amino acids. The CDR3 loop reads CASSLQGGTGELFF. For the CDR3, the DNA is TGCGCCAGCAGCTTGCAGGGAGGTACCGGGGAGCTGTTTTTT.

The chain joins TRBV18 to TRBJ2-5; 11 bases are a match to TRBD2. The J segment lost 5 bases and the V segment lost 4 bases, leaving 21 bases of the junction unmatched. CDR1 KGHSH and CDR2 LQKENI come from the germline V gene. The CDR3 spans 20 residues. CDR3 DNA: TGTGCCAGCTCACTCCTATCTACTAGCGGGAGAGGGGATGCTTATGAGACCCAGTACTTC. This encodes CASSLLSTSGRGDAYETQYF.

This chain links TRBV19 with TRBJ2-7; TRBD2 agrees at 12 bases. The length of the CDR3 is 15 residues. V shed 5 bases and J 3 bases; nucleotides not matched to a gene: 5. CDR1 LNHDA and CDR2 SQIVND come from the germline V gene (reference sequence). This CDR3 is CASSLETSGSYEQYF. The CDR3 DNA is TGTGCCAGTAGTCTTGAGACTAGCGGGAGCTACGAGCAGTACTTC.

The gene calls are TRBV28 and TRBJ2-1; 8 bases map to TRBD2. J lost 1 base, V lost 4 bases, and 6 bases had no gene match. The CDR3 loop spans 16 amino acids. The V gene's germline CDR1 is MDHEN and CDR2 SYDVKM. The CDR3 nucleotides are TGTGCCAGCAGTTCCTTTATAGCGGGGTCCTACAATGAGCAGTTCTTC. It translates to CASSSFIAGSYNEQFF. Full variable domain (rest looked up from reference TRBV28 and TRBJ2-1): DVKVTQSSRYLVKRTGEKVFLECVQDMDHENMFWYRQDPGLGLRLIYFSYDVKMKEKGDIPEGYSVSREKKERFSLILESASTNQTSMYLCASSSFIAGSYNEQFFGPGTRLTVL.

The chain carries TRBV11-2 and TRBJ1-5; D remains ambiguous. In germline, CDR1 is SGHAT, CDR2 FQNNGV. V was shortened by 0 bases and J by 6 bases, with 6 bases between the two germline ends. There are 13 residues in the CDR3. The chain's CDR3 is CASSLDSAQPQHF. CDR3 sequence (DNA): TGTGCCAGCAGCTTAGATTCGGCTCAGCCCCAGCATTTT. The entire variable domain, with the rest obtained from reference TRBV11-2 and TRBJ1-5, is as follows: EAGVAQSPRYKIIEKRQSVAFWCNPISGHATLYWYQQILGQGPKLLIQFQNNGVVDDSQLPKDRFSAERLKGVDSTLKIQPAKLEDSAVYLCASSLDSAQPQHFGDGTRLSIL.